Sequencing of this TCR beta chain was carried out in a study of identical twins (dated by TCRdb to the mid-2010s). Context from the whole study: The study deep-sequenced TCR alpha and beta repertoires from monozygotic twins, unrelated adults of various ages and cord blood to test whether fetal clonotypes persist. To rule out contamination, replicate twin experiments were performed at different times with different library preparation protocols.

A word on this clonotype: The specificity of this receptor is unknown. Qualities for individual bases were not recorded, and no much larger clone is one base off.

What the study reported, not specific to this receptor: Invariant T cells such as MAIT and iNKT could partly confound zero-insertion analyses, though diverse VJ usage argued against this for most clonotypes. The excess sharing between twins in beta out-of-frame sequences was weaker because fewer shared sequences reduced the signal-to-noise ratio. Compared with coincidental sharing between unrelated individuals, out-of-frame TCR alpha sequences shared between twins had an excess of sequences with low generation probability. In monozygotic twins, recombination models systematically underestimated out-of-frame TCR alpha sharing, but the models matched the sharing seen between unrelated individuals. Because the same donors could not be followed over many years, the conclusions relied on cross-sectional statistical analysis. Fewer insertions were carried by abundant cord blood beta clonotypes; a weaker similar trend was observed in young adult naive repertoires, while no such trend was observed in memory repertoires.

Only healthy Caucasian donors were included. Miltenyi CD45RO+ enrichment and human naive T-cell isolation kits were used to isolate memory (CD45RO+) and naive T cells from PBMC. The germline V gene specifies ENHRY as CDR1 and SYGVKD as CDR2. The CDR3 holds 15 amino acids from the cysteine to the phenylalanine. Only the CDR3 part of the read is kept: 45 bases, read in frame from the first base. Germline trimming amounts to 7 bases on V and 12 bases on J, with 15 as the count of junction bases outside the gene matches. The library relied on 5' RACE. The sequencer was an Illumina HiSeq 2000. A universal primer binding site was added through template switching, and the final cDNA carried a unique molecular identifier so that TCR cDNA molecules could be counted accurately. Specific primers in the conserved constant-segment region were used to synthesize first-strand cDNA for TCR alpha and beta chains. To control for contamination, every cDNA library carried two barcodes: a SMART-Mk sample barcode plus Illumina barcodes. TruSeq adapter sequences, together with Illumina sample barcodes, were added in two successive PCR steps. The Illumina HiSeq platform was used with custom primers to sequence TCR alpha and beta cDNA libraries. Concerning the study's data processing: Raw reads were processed with MiGEC to extract unique molecular identifiers, and MiXCR was used to determine CDR3 positions. For each individual, recombination models were inferred using an EM algorithm with the repgenHMM and IGoR tools. The analysis of shared clonotypes was done with the tcR package in R, with sharing normalized by the product of cloneset sizes. Out-of-frame nonproductive sequences were analyzed to study raw recombination free of thymic and clonal selection effects. Using fastp trimming at Q25 and MiXCR clonotype assembly, TCRdb reanalyzed the public sequencing data and kept in-frame beta chains. When rows share a CDR3 protein, they turn into one entry using the most common DNA and genes. Clone size and V and J calls follow TCRdb, not the original study. The sample table shows about 210,000 distinct CDR3 sequences, and roughly 9.4% are seen once. 4% to 6% of the sample lies in the top ten.

In this chain, TRBV10-3 is recombined with TRBJ2-1; TRBD2 agrees with 10 junctional bases. This receptor was taken from a woman aged 18-35 years in good health. The sequenced sample was memory (CD45RO+) T cells sorted from blood. Interpreted using the paper, the cell subset or site label stands for: CD45RO+ enriched T cells. The CDR3 has the sequence CAIKPASGGSGGQFF. In nucleotides, the sequence is TGTGCCATCAAACCCGCTAGCGGGGGAAGTGGGGGGCAGTTCTTC.